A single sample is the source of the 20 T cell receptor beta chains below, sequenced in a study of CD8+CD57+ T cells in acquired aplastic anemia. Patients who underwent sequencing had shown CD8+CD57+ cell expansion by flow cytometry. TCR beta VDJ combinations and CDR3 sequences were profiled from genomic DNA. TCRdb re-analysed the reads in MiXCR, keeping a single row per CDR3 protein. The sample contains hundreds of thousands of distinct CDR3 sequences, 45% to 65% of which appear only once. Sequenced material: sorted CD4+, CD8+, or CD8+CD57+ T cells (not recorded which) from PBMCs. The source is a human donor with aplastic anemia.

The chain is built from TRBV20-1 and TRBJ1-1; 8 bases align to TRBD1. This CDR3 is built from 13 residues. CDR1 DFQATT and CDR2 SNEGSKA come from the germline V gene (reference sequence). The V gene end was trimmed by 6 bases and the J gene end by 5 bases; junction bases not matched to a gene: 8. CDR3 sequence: CSARRTGRTEAFF. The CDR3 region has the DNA TGCAGTGCCCGACGGACAGGGCGGACTGAAGCTTTCTTT.

Written as DNA, the CDR3 is TGTGCCAGCAGTTTCGACGGACGGGGTGGCACTGAAGCTTTCTTT. Amino acid sequence: CASSFDGRGGTEAFF. The gene calls are TRBV6-5 and TRBJ1-1, with no clear D. V lost 4 bases and J 4 bases, leaving 16 bases between the germline ends. The CDR3 runs to 15 residues. CDR1 is MNHEY, CDR2 SVGAGI, per germline.

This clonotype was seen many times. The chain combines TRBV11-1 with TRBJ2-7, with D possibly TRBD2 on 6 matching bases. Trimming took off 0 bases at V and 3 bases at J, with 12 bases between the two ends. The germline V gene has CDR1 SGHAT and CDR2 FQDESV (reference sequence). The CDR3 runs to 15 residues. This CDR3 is CASSLARGEHYEQYF. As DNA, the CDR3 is TGTGCCAGCAGCTTAGCGCGGGGTGAACACTACGAGCAGTACTTC. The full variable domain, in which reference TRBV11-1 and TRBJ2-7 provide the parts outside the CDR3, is EAEVAQSPRYKITEKSQAVAFWCDPISGHATLYWYRQILGQGPELLVQFQDESVVDDSQLPKDRFSAERLKGVDSTLKIQPAELGDSAMYLCASSLARGEHYEQYFGPGTRLTVT.

The CDR3 region has the DNA TGTGCCAGCAGCTTAATCTGGGAGAACACTGAAGCTTTCTTT. This sequence encodes CASSLIWENTEAFF. The chain combines TRBV7-2 with TRBJ1-1; D remains ambiguous. The V end was cut by 2 bases, the J end by 1 base, with 8 bases between. The CDR3 contains 14 residues. Per the germline V gene, CDR1 is SGHTA and CDR2 is FQGNSA.

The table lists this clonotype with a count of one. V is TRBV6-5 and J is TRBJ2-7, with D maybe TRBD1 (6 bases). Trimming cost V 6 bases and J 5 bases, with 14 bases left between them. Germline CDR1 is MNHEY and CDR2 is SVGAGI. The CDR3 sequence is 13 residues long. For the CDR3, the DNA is TGTGCCAGCAGGACAGGTTCACCCGACGAGCAGTACTTC. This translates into CASRTGSPDEQYF.

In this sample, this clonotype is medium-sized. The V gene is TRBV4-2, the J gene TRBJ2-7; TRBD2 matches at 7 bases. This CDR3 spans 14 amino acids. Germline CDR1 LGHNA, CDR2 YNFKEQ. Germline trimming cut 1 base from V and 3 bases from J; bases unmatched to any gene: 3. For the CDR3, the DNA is TGTGCCAGCAGCCAAGGGGAGGGGCTCTACGAGCAGTACTTC. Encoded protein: CASSQGEGLYEQYF.

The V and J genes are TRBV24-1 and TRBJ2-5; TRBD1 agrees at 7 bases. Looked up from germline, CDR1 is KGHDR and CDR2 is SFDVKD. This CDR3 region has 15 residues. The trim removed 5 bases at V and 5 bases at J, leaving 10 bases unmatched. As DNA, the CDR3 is TGTGCCACCAGTGCCCTCAGAGGGGGCGCGGAGACCCAGTACTTC. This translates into CATSALRGGAETQYF.

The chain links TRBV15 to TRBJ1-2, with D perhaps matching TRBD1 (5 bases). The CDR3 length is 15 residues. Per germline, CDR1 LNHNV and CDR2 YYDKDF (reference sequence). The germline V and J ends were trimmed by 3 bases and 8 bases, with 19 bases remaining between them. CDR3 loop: CATSRVSGDLGGYTF. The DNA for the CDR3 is TGTGCCACCAGCAGGGTTTCCGGGGACCTCGGCGGCTACACCTTC.

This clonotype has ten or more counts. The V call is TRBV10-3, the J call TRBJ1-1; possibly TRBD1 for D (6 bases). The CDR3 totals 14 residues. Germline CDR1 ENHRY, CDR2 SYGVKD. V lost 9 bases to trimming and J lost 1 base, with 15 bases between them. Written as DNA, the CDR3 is TGTGCCATAAGGGGGAGAGGGGAGAACACTGAAGCTTTCTTT. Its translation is CAIRGRGENTEAFF.

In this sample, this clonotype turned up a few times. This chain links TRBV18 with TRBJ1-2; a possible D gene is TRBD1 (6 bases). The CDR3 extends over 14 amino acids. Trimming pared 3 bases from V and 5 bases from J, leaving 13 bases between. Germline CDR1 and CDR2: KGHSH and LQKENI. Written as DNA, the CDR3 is TGTGCCAGCTCACCCCTTGACAGGAATTATGGCTACACCTTC. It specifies CASSPLDRNYGYTF.

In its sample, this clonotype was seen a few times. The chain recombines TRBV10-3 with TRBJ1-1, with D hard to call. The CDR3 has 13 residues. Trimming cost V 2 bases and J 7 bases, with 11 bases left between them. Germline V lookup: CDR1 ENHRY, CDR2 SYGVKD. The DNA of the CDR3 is TGTGCCATCAGTGAGAACCTCGGAGGTGAAGCTTTCTTT. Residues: CAISENLGGEAFF.

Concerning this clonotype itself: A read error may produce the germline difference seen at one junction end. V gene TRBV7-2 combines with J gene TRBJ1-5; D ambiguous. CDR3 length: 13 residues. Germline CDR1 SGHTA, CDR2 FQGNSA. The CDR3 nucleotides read TGTGCCAGCAGCTCCGGACTCAATCAGCCCCAACATTTT. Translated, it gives CASSSGLNQPQHF.

The CDR3 nucleotides read TGTGCCAGCAGCCCACGCAGGGGGAATTCACCCCTCCACTTT. Translated: CASSPRRGNSPLHF. This rearrangement joins TRBV12-3 or TRBV12-4 to TRBJ1-6; 7 bases fit TRBD1. With V trimmed by 6 bases and J by 7 bases, 6 bases remained unmatched. The CDR3 totals 14 residues.

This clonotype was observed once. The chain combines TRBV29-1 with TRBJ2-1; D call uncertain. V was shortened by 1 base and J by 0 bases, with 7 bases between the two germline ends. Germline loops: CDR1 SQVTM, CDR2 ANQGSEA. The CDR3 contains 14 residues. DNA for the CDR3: TGCAGCGTTGAAGGTTGGCACTCCTACAATGAGCAGTTCTTC. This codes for CSVEGWHSYNEQFF.

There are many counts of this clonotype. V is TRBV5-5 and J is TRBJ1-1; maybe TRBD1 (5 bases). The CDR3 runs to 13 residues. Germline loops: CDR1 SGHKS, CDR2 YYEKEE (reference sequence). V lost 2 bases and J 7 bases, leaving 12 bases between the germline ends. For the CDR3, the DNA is TGTGCCAGCAGCTTTGCGGGACTAGTTGAAGCTTTCTTT. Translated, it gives CASSFAGLVEAFF.

The CDR3 here is CASTGGDYEQYF. The CDR3 DNA reads TGTGCCAGTACGGGCGGGGACTACGAGCAGTACTTC. The chain is built from TRBV19 and TRBJ2-7, with D perhaps matching TRBD2 (6 bases). CDR1 and CDR2 (germline): LNHDA, SQIVND (reference sequence). The CDR3 is 12 amino acids. V was cut by 7 bases and J by 3 bases, with 10 bases left in between. The full variable domain, with the rest looked up from reference TRBV19 and TRBJ2-7, is DGGITQSPKYLFRKEGQNVTLSCEQNLNHDAMYWYRQDPGQGLRLIYYSQIVNDFQKGDIAEGYSVSREKKESFPLTVTSAQKNPTAFYLCASTGGDYEQYFGPGTRLTVT.

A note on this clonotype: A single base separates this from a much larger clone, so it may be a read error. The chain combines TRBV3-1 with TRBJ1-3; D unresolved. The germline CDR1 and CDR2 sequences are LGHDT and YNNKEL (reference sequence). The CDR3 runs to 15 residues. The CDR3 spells CASSQEASSRNTIHF. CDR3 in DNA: TGTGCCAGCAGCCAAGAGGCCAGCTCACGAAACACCATACATTTT.

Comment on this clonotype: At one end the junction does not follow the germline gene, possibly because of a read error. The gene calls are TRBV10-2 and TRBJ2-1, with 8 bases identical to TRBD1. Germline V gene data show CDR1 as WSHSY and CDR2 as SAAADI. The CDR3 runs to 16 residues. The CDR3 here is CSSSAQGQGPYNEQFF. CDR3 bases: TGCTCCAGCAGTGCTCAAGGACAGGGCCCGTACAATGAGCAGTTCTTC.

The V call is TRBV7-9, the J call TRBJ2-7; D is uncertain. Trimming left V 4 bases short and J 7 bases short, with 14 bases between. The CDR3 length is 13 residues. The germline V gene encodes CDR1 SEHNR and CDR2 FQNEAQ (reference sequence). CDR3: CASSSRGPEEQYF. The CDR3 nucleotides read TGTGCCAGCAGCTCCCGAGGCCCCGAAGAGCAGTACTTC.

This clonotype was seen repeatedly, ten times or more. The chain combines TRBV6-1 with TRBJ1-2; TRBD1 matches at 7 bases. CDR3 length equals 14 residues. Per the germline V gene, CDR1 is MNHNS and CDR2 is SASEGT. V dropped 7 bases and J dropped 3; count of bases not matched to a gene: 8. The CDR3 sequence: CASNLQGTYYGYTF. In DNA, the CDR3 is TGTGCCAGCAATCTACAGGGGACTTACTATGGCTACACCTTC.